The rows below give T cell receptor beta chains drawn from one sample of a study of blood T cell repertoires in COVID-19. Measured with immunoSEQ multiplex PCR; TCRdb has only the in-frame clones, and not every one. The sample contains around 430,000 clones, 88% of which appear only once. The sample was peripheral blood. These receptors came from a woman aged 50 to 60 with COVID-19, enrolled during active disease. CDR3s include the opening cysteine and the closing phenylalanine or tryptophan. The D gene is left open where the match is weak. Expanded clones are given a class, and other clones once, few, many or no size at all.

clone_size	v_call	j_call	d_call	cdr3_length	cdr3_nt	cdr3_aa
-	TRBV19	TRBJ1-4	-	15	TGTGCCAGTAGTATAAGGCAGGATTTTAATGAAAAACTGTTTTTT	CASSIRQDFNEKLFF
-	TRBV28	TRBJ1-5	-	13	TGTGCCAGCCTCACAGGGAGCAATCAGCCCCAGCATTTT	CASLTGSNQPQHF
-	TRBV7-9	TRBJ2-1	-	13	TGTGCCAGCAGCTCCCGACAGAAGGGTGAGCAGTTCTTC	CASSSRQKGEQFF
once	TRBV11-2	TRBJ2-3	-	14	TGTGCCAGCAGCTTTAGCGGTAGCACAGATACGCAGTATTTT	CASSFSGSTDTQYF
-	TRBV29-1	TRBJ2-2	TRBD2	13	TGCCCCCCCGGGGGGTACTACACCGGGGAGCTGTTTTTT	CPPGGYYTGELFF
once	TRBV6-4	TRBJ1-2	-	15	TGTGCCAGCAGTGTCTCAGGGGCAGATGGCTATGGCTACACCTTC	CASSVSGADGYGYTF
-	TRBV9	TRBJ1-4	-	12	TGTGCCAGCAAGGGGGACGGCGAAAAACTGTTTTTT	CASKGDGEKLFF
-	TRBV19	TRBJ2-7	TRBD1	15	TGTGCCAGTAGACCCGGGACAGGGGGGATCAACGAGCAGTACTTC	CASRPGTGGINEQYF
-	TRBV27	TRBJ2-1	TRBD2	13	TGTGCCAGCAGTACTAGCGGGGGGCTTCAGCAGTTCTTC	CASSTSGGLQQFF
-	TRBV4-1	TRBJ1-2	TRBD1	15	TGCGCCAGCAGCCAGAACCCGGGACAGGGCTATGGCTACACCTTC	CASSQNPGQGYGYTF
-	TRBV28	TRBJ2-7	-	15	TGTGCCAGCAGCGAAACGGGACTGGCTTTGGGGGAGCAGTACTTC	CASSETGLALGEQYF
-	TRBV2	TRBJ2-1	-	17	TGTGCCAGCAGTGACAGTCGGGGGGCTCTACCCTACAATGAGCAGTTCTTC	CASSDSRGALPYNEQFF
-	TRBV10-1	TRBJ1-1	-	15	TGCGCCAGGGTAATAGCAGGGAGGTGGCACACTGAAGCTTTCTTT	CARVIAGRWHTEAFF
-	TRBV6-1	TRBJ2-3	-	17	TGTGCCAGCAGTGAAAATATCGGCAGGCCACCCACAGATACGCAGTATTTT	CASSENIGRPPTDTQYF
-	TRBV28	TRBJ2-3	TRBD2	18	TGTGCCAGCAGTTCGCCGGGACTAGCGGGGGCCCTCACAGATACGCAGTATTTT	CASSSPGLAGALTDTQYF
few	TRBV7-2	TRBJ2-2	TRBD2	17	TGTGCCAGCAGCTTTCGTTCGCGGGGGGGCCGAGGCGGGGAGCTGTTTTTT	CASSFRSRGGRGGELFF
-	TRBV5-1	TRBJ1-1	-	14	TGCGCCAGCAGCTCGGGAGTCTTGAACACTGAAGCTTTCTTT	CASSSGVLNTEAFF
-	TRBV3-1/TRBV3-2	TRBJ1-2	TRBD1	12	TGTGCCAGCAGCCAAGCGGGACAGGGCTACACCTTC	CASSQAGQGYTF
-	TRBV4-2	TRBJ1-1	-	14	TGTGCCAGCAGTCAGAGGGGACACCCCGGAGAAGCTTTCTTT	CASSQRGHPGEAFF
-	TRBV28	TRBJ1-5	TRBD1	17	TGTGCCACCGCACTATGGGAGGGACAGGGGTCTAATCAGCCCCAGCATTTT	CATALWEGQGSNQPQHF
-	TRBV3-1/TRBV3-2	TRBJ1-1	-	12	TGTGCCAGCGAGGGCAGCCGCCAGGATAGGTTCTTT	CASEGSRQDRFF
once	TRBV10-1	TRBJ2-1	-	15	TGCGCCAGCAGTGAGTCGATCGGCGGGCCCAATGAGCAGTTCTTC	CASSESIGGPNEQFF
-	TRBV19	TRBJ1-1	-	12	TGTGCCAGTAGTCCGAGGGACTACCAAGCTTTCTTT	CASSPRDYQAFF
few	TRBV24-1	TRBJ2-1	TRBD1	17	TGTGCCACCAGCGCGGGGACAGGGTTTTACTCCTACAATGAGCAGTTCTTC	CATSAGTGFYSYNEQFF
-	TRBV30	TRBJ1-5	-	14	TGTGCCTGGAGTCCACAGGGATTGAGACAGCCCCAGCATTTT	CAWSPQGLRQPQHF
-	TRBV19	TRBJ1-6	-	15	TGTGCCGCAAGGGGCAGGGGTCGGCACAATTCACCCCTCCACTTT	CAARGRGRHNSPLHF
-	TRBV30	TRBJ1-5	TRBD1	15	TGTGCCTGGAGTCAGGGGGCCAATAGCAATCAGCCCCAGCATTTT	CAWSQGANSNQPQHF
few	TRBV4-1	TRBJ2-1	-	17	TGCGCCAGCAGCCAAGTTCGAGGAGGGGGCTCGATGGATGAGCAGTTCTTC	CASSQVRGGGSMDEQFF
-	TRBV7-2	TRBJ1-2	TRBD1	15	TGTGCCAGCAGCTCGCGGACAGGGAGTATCTATGGCTACACCTTC	CASSSRTGSIYGYTF
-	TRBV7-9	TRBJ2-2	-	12	TGTGCCAGCAGCTTAATGGAGGGGGAGCTGTTTTTT	CASSLMEGELFF
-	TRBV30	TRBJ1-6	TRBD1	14	TGTGCCTGGAGTCCGGGACAGGGGGCCTCACCCCTCCACTTT	CAWSPGQGASPLHF
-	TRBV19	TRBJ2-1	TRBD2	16	TGTGCCAGTAGTTCCCGACCGGGACTAGAGTTCGATGAGCAGTTCTTC	CASSSRPGLEFDEQFF
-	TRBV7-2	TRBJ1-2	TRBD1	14	TGTGCCAGCAGCCCCAGGGGGGTTACCTATGGCTACACCTTC	CASSPRGVTYGYTF
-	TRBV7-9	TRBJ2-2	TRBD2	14	TGTGCCAGCAGCCAGCGGGGGCGGACCGGGGAGCTGTTTTTT	CASSQRGRTGELFF
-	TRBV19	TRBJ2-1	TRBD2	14	TGTGCCAGTGGACCTAGCGGGGCAAACAATGAGCAGTTCTTC	CASGPSGANNEQFF
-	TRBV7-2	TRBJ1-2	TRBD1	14	TGTGCCAGCAGCCCGTCGGGACAGCTCTATGGCTACACCTTC	CASSPSGQLYGYTF
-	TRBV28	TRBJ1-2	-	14	TGTGCCACCCTTGACTTACAGGGAGACTATGGCTACACCTTC	CATLDLQGDYGYTF
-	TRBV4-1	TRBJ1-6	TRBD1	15	TGCGCCAGCAGCCAGTGGACAGGGGATAATTCACCCCTCCACTTT	CASSQWTGDNSPLHF
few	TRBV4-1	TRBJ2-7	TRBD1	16	TGCGCCAGCAGCCAAGCCCCGGGACAGGGGTCCTACGAGCAGTACTTC	CASSQAPGQGSYEQYF
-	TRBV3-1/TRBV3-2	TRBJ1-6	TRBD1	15	TGTGCCAGCAGCCAGGGACAGCTTTATAATTCACCCCTCCACTTT	CASSQGQLYNSPLHF
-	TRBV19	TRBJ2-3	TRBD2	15	TGTGCCAGTAGTTTGCGGGGGGGCCTTGCAGATACGCAGTATTTT	CASSLRGGLADTQYF